This T cell receptor beta chain emerged from a study of shared clonotypes between healthy human individuals. Study-wide background: Each donor's CD4 naive and CD4 memory cells filled three plates apiece, CD8 naive two, and CD8 memory one. Study findings and constraints: Rarefaction exposed incomplete sorted-subset sequencing despite large depth.

In the naive CD8 group, cells lacked CD45RO and were positively selected for CCR7, so terminally differentiated effector memory CD45RA+ cells were left out. This clone was picked up a small number of times. As yet, its antigen is unknown. At the deep level, the assay was run. Sequencing was performed with immunoSEQ multiplex PCR; in TCRdb, only in-frame clones are kept and a portion is missing. The table records millions of clones, approximately 95% of them present only once. The germline gives CDR1 SGHRS, CDR2 YFSETQ. The CDR3 length is 11 residues. The germline V and J ends were trimmed by 2 bases and 6 bases, with 6 bases remaining between them.

The rearrangement uses TRBV5-1 and TRBJ2-7, with D hard to call. The sequencing input was naive CD8+ T cells sorted from blood. The clonotype comes from a man younger than 35 in good health. This chain's CDR3 is CASSLLSEQYF. CDR3 DNA sequence: TGCGCCAGCAGCTTACTGTCCGAGCAGTACTTC.